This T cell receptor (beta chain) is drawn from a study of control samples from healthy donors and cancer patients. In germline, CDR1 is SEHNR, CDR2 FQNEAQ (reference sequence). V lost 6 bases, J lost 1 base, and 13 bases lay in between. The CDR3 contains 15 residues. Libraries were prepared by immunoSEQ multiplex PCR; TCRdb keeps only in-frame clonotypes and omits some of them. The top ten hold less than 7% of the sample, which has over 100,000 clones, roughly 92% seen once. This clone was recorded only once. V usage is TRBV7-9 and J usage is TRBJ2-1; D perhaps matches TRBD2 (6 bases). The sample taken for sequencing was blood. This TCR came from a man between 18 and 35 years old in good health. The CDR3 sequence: CASSTGSGSYNEQFF. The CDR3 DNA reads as TGTGCCAGCAGTACCGGGAGTGGGTCCTACAATGAGCAGTTCTTC.